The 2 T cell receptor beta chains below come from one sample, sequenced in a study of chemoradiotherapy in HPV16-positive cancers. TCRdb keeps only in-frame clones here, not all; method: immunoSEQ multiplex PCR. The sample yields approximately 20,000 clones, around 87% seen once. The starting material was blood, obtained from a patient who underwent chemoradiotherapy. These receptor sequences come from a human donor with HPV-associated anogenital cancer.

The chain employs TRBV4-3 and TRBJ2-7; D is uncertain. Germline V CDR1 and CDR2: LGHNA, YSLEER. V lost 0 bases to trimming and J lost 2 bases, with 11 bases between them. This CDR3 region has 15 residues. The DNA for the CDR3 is TGCGCCAGCAGCCAAGAGTTTGGGGAACCCTACGAGCAGTACTTC. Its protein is CASSQEFGEPYEQYF.

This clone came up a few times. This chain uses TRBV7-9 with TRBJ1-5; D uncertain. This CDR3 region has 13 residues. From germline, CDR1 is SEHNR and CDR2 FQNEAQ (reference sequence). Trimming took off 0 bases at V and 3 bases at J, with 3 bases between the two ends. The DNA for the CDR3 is TGTGCCAGCAGCTTAGCGTACAATCAGCCCCAGCATTTT. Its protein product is CASSLAYNQPQHF.